This is a list of T cell receptor beta chains from one sample in a study of blood T cell repertoires in COVID-19. Sequencing was performed with immunoSEQ multiplex PCR; in TCRdb, only in-frame clones are kept and a portion is missing. The profile shows around 57,000 clones, around nine tenths of them singletons. The sample consisted of peripheral blood. The receptors were gathered from a human donor in a cohort sampled during active COVID-19. The CDR3 runs from the conserved cysteine through the conserved F or W. A D gene is named only where the DNA matches it firmly. Size is stated for part of the rows, as once, few or many counts, or as a class when the clone is expanded.

size	V	J	D	DNA	CDR3
-	TRBV9	TRBJ2-7	-	TGTGCCAGTACTCGGGACGGGGGCTACGAGCAGTACTTC	CASTRDGGYEQYF
-	TRBV7-2	TRBJ2-5	-	TGTGCCAGCAGCTCCCTACCCTTGGAGACCCAGTACTTC	CASSSLPLETQYF
-	TRBV12-5	TRBJ2-7	-	TGTGCTAGTGGTTTGTGGGCCCCCTACGAGCAGTACTTC	CASGLWAPYEQYF
-	TRBV5-1	TRBJ1-2	TRBD1	TGCGCCAGCAGCTTGGAGGGGGCCAATTATGGCTACACCTTC	CASSLEGANYGYTF
once	TRBV19	TRBJ2-7	TRBD2	TGTGCCAGTAGTACACCCGGGACTAGCGGGGACGAGCAGTACTTC	CASSTPGTSGDEQYF
-	TRBV5-1	TRBJ2-1	-	TGCGCCAGCAGCGGCACCACGGAGGGGTATGAGCAGTTCTTC	CASSGTTEGYEQFF
-	TRBV29-1	TRBJ2-7	-	TGCAGCGTTGAAGATCGGGGGACAGAGGGACACTACGAGCAGTACTTC	CSVEDRGTEGHYEQYF
-	TRBV19	TRBJ2-3	TRBD1	TGTGCCAGTAGTATTAAAGGGGGCGGAGATACGCAGTATTTT	CASSIKGGGDTQYF
-	TRBV19	TRBJ1-5	-	TGTGCCAGTAGTATCCCCCCTCGGCCCCAGCATTTT	CASSIPPRPQHF
-	TRBV2	TRBJ2-7	-	TGTGCCAGCAGCTGGGGTACGGAGCGGTCCTACGAGCAGTACTTC	CASSWGTERSYEQYF
-	TRBV19	TRBJ1-3	-	TGTGCCAGTACCTCTTTGTTCGTGTCTGGAAACACCATATATTTT	CASTSLFVSGNTIYF
-	TRBV7-9	TRBJ1-5	-	TGTGCCAGCAGCGAACAGGATCAGCCCCAGCATTTT	CASSEQDQPQHF
-	TRBV5-4	TRBJ1-2	-	TGTGCCAGCAGCTTGGGAAGGGAGGGCTTATATGGCTACACCTTC	CASSLGREGLYGYTF
-	TRBV7-9	TRBJ1-2	-	TGTGCCAGCAGCTTTCAACGGACTCACTATGGCTACACCTTC	CASSFQRTHYGYTF
-	TRBV10-3	TRBJ1-2	-	TGTGCCATCAGTGAGGAGGTGGCAAACTATGGCTACACCTTC	CAISEEVANYGYTF
-	TRBV6-5	TRBJ2-7	-	TGTGCCTGTCACAGGGACGTTTCCTACGAGCAGTACTTC	CACHRDVSYEQYF
-	TRBV21-1	TRBJ1-2	-	TGTGCCACCCGACAGCTTAACTATGGCTACACCTTC	CATRQLNYGYTF
-	TRBV23-1	TRBJ1-2	TRBD1	TGCGCCAGCAGTCCTCCGACAGGGAAAGACTATGGCTACACCTTC	CASSPPTGKDYGYTF
once	TRBV6-5	TRBJ1-1	-	TGTGCCAGCAGCACCCCGGGACAGAACACTGAAGCTTTCTTT	CASSTPGQNTEAFF
-	TRBV2	TRBJ2-2	-	TGTGCCAGCAGTGAAGAAGACTACACCGGGGAGCTGTTTTTT	CASSEEDYTGELFF
-	TRBV19	TRBJ1-2	TRBD1	TGTGCCAGTAGTGCACCCGGGACAGGGAGTCGATACACCTTC	CASSAPGTGSRYTF
-	TRBV27	TRBJ2-7	TRBD1	TGTGCCAGCAGTTCGGTACTGGACAGGGGGGACGAGCAGTACTTC	CASSSVLDRGDEQYF
-	TRBV5-1	TRBJ2-5	-	TGCGCCAGCAGCCGGACAGTCCAAGAGACCCAGTACTTC	CASSRTVQETQYF
-	TRBV9	TRBJ1-2	-	TGTGCCAGCAGCGTAGACGGAGCTAACTATGGCTACACCTTC	CASSVDGANYGYTF
-	TRBV2	TRBJ1-4	-	TGTGCCAGCAGTGGCCAGGGGCTTCGGGAAAAACTGTTTTTT	CASSGQGLREKLFF
once	TRBV5-1	TRBJ2-1	TRBD2	TGCGCCAGCTCTGGACTAGCGGGAATCGATGAGCAGTTCTTC	CASSGLAGIDEQFF
-	TRBV5-4	TRBJ2-5	-	TGTGCCAGCAGCCGGAGTGAAATGCGAGAGACCCAGTACTTC	CASSRSEMRETQYF
-	TRBV12-3/TRBV12-4	TRBJ1-1	TRBD1	TGTGCCAGCAAAAAACAGGGGTTCACTGAAGCTTTCTTT	CASKKQGFTEAFF
-	TRBV7-2	TRBJ1-4	-	TGTGCCAGCAGCTCCGCAGGGGCGTTGGGAGAAAAACTGTTTTTT	CASSSAGALGEKLFF
-	TRBV6-4	TRBJ2-1	-	TGTGCCAGCAGTGAGGACACCTACAATGAGCAGTTCTTC	CASSEDTYNEQFF
-	TRBV7-2	TRBJ2-1	-	TGTGCCAGCAGCTTAGTGTCGGGTCGAGCGAGCTCCTACAATGAGCAGTTCTTC	CASSLVSGRASSYNEQFF
few	TRBV11-2	TRBJ1-4	TRBD1	TGTGCCAGCAGCCTGGGACAGTCAAATGAAAAACTGTTTTTT	CASSLGQSNEKLFF
-	TRBV5-1	TRBJ2-7	-	TGCGCCAGCAGCACTGATACAGGGTTTGGCGAGCAGTACTTC	CASSTDTGFGEQYF
-	TRBV6-6	TRBJ2-7	-	TGTGCCAGCAGATCCCGACAGTACCCCTACGAGCAGTACTTC	CASRSRQYPYEQYF
-	TRBV7-2	TRBJ2-3	TRBD1	TGTGCCAGCAGTTGGGACAGGGGGCAGGGGACAGATACGCAGTATTTT	CASSWDRGQGTDTQYF
-	TRBV7-2	TRBJ2-5	-	TGTGCCAGCAGCCCTAGGCACGCCACGGAAGAGACCCAGTACTTC	CASSPRHATEETQYF
-	TRBV6-1	TRBJ2-6	-	TGTGCCAGCAGTGCGCATTCAGACTCTGGGGCCAACGTCCTGACTTTC	CASSAHSDSGANVLTF
-	TRBV2	TRBJ1-5	TRBD1	TGTGCCAGCAGTTTTACAGGGGAGCAGCCCCAGCATTTT	CASSFTGEQPQHF
-	TRBV27	TRBJ2-3	TRBD1	TGTGCCAGCCCCCACAGGGGGCGCGCCCCAGATACGCAGTATTTT	CASPHRGRAPDTQYF
once	TRBV11-2	TRBJ2-7	TRBD1	TGTGCCAGCAGCTCCGGACAGGGTCCCTACGAGCAGTACTTC	CASSSGQGPYEQYF
-	TRBV5-6	TRBJ2-3	-	TGTGCCAGCAGCTTGGGCGGAAGCACAGATACGCAGTATTTT	CASSLGGSTDTQYF
-	TRBV5-1	TRBJ2-5	-	TGCGCCAGCAGCTTGGAGGGGTTGGACGGGACCCAGTACTTC	CASSLEGLDGTQYF
-	TRBV3-1/TRBV3-2	TRBJ2-3	-	TGTGCCAGCAGCCAAGGTCCAGTAAGCACAGATACGCAGTATTTT	CASSQGPVSTDTQYF
-	TRBV9	TRBJ1-6	-	TGTGCCAGCAGCCTCCTGGGACAACCCCTCCACTTT	CASSLLGQPLHF
-	TRBV30	TRBJ2-1	-	TGTGCCTGGACCGCCTGGAGCGGAAATGAGCAGTTCTTC	CAWTAWSGNEQFF
-	TRBV5-1	TRBJ2-4	-	TGCGCCAGCAGCTTGGCCCCTCTAAACATTCAGTACTTC	CASSLAPLNIQYF
-	TRBV6-5	TRBJ1-6	TRBD1	TGTGCCAGCAGTTACTCACAGGGGGTAGATTCACCCCTCCACTTT	CASSYSQGVDSPLHF
-	TRBV4-1	TRBJ2-1	-	TGCGCCAGCAGCCAAGATGGGCGGGATAACGGGGTCTTC	CASSQDGRDNGVF
-	TRBV18	TRBJ1-2	TRBD1	TGTGCCAGCTCACCGACAGGGAATGGCTACACCTTC	CASSPTGNGYTF
-	TRBV3-1/TRBV3-2	TRBJ1-2	-	TGTGCCAGCAGCCAAGGTGGGCAGGGACTCTATGGCTACACCTTC	CASSQGGQGLYGYTF
-	TRBV7-2	TRBJ2-4	TRBD1	TGTGCCAGCAGCCCTCCGGGACAGGAAAACATTCAGTACTTC	CASSPPGQENIQYF
few	TRBV9	TRBJ1-3	-	TGTGCCAGCAATAGGGAGCCCGGAAACACCATATATTTT	CASNREPGNTIYF
-	TRBV5-1	TRBJ2-1	TRBD1	TGCGCCAGCATAAACAGGGGGGCGACAAAGGATGAGCAGTTCTTC	CASINRGATKDEQFF
-	TRBV29-1	TRBJ1-4	-	TGCAGCGTTGAAGCGGGTGAAAAACTGTTTTTT	CSVEAGEKLFF